This T cell receptor (beta chain) was sequenced for a study of T cells in Graves' hyperthyroidism and ophthalmopathy. Germline CDR1 reads ENHRY; CDR2 reads SYGVKD. The CDR3 is 15 amino acids. Deletions cut 0 bases from V and 0 bases from J, with 6 bases between. There were TCR beta CDR3 regions amplified from RNA transcripts. First-round RT-PCR with HTBI primers amplified the TCR CDR3 region. TCRdb reprocessed the multiplex PCR reads via MiXCR and lists one record per CDR3 protein. The data contain more than 550,000 distinct CDR3 sequences, 45% of them singletons. This rearrangement joins TRBV10-3 to TRBJ1-5; no clear D. The sample consisted of peripheral blood or thyroid tissue (not recorded which). The receptor comes from an adult man with Graves' disease, either hyperthyroidism or ophthalmopathy (not recorded which). The CDR3 reads CAISESGPSNQPQHF. The CDR3 DNA reads TGTGCCATCAGTGAGTCAGGGCCTAGCAATCAGCCCCAGCATTTT.